Reported below is one T cell receptor beta chain. Participants were aged about 18 to 90 years, lived in 25 or so US areas, and enrolled virtually. Clinical histories supplied by participants themselves formed the basis of cohort assignment. This CDR3 has 14 residues. Germline lookup yields CDR1 DFQATT and CDR2 SNEGSKA (reference sequence). V lost 3 bases and J 4 bases, leaving 13 bases between the germline ends. This sample is drawn from a study of blood T cell repertoires in COVID-19. Across the study: Whether acute or convalescent, the COVID-19 samples came from the United States, Italy and Spain. From T cells, B-cell-depleted T cells, or PBMCs came the material, which was cDNA or gDNA.

Some clones are missing from TCRdb's copy, which holds only in-frame ones; the method was immunoSEQ multiplex PCR. Among roughly 180,000 clones listed, around 90% were seen once. The genes are TRBV20-1 and TRBJ1-5, with a tentative D call TRBD1 (5 bases). The sample consisted of PBMCs or T cells enriched from blood (not recorded which). The clonotype originates from a woman in her thirties who had recovered from COVID-19. In nucleotides, the CDR3 is TGCAGTGCTAGTGCAGGGCTAGTAAATCAGCCCCAGCATTTT. Amino acid sequence: CSASAGLVNQPQHF.